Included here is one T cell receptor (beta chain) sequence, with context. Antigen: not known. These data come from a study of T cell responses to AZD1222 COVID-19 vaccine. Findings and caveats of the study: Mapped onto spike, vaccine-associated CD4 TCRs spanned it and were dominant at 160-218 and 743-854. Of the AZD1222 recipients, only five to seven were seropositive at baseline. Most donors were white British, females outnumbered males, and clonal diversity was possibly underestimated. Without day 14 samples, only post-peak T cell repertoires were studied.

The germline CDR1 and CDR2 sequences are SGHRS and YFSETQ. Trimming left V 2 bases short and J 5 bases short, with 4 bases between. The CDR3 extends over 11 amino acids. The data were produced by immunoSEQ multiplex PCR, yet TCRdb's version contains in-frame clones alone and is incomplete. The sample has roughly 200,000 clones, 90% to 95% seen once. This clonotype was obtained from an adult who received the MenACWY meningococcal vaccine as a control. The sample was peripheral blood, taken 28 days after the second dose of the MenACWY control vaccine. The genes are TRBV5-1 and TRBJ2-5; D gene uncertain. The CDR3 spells CASSLRETQYF. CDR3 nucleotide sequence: TGCGCCAGCAGCTTACGGGAGACCCAGTACTTC.